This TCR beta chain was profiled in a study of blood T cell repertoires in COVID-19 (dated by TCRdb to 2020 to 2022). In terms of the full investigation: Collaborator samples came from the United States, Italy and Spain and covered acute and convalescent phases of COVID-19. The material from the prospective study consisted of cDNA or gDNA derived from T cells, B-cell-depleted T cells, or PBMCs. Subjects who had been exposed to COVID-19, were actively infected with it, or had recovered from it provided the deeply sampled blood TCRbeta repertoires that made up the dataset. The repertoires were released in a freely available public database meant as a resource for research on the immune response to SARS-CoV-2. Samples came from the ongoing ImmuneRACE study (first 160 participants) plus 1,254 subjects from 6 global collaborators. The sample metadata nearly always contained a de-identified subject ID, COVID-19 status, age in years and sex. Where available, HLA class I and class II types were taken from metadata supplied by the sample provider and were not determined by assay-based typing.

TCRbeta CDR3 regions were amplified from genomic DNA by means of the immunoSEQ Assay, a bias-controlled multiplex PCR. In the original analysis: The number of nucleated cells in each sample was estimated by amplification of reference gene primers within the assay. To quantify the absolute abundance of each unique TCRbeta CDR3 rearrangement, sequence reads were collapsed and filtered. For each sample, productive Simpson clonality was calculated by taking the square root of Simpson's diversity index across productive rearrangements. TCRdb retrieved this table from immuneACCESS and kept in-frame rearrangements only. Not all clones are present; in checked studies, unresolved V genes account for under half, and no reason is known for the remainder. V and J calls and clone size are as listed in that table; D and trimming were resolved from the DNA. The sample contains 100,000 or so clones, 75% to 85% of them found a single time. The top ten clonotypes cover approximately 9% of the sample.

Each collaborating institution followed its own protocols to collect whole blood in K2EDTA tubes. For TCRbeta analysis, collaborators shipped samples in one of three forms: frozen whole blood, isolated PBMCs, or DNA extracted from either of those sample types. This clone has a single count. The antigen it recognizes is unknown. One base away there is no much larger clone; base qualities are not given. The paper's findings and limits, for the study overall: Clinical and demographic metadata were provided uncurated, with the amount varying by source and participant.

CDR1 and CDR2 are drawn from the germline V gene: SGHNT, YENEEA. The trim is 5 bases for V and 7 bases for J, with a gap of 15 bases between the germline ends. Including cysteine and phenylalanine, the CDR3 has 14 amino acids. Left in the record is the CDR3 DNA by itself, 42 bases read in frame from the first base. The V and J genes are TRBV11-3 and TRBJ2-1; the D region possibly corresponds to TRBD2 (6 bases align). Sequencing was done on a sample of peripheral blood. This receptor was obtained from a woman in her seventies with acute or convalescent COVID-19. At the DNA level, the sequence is TGTGCCAGCAGCCAGCGGGTCGGGGTGAATGAGCAGTTCTTC. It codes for CASSQRVGVNEQFF.